This is a list of T cell receptor beta chains from one sample in a study of blood T cell repertoires in COVID-19. TCRdb's table, derived via immunoSEQ multiplex PCR, lists solely in-frame clones and lacks some. The table has 40,000 to 55,000 clones, around 87% seen once. The specimen was peripheral blood. Source of these receptors: a man between 45 and 60 years old with active COVID-19. The CDR3 runs from the conserved cysteine through the conserved F or W. Fields, in order: D gene, J gene, clone size, V gene, CDR3 protein, CDR3 DNA. D genes are given only for firm matches. A row's size may be missing; if present it is once, few, many or a size class.

TRBD2 TRBJ2-4 NA TRBV7-2 CASSLVAGGAKNIQYF TGTGCCAGCAGCTTAGTGGCGGGGGGAGCCAAAAACATTCAGTACTTC
TRBD1 TRBJ2-1 NA TRBV2 CASSPGTDYNEQFF TGTGCCAGCAGTCCCGGGACAGACTACAATGAGCAGTTCTTC
TRBD1 TRBJ1-6 NA TRBV6-2/TRBV6-3 CASSRDRSSYNSPLHF TGTGCCAGCAGCCGGGACAGGAGCTCCTATAATTCACCCCTCCACTTT
NA TRBJ1-2 NA TRBV29-1 CSVGVGPQGNYGYTF TGCAGCGTTGGCGTGGGGCCTCAGGGAAACTATGGCTACACCTTC
NA TRBJ2-7 NA TRBV5-6 CASSLDAGRSLGYEQYF TGTGCCAGCAGCCTGGACGCAGGACGGTCACTAGGGTACGAGCAGTACTTC
NA TRBJ2-3 NA TRBV7-9 CASSLVGDDRNTQYF TGTGCCAGCAGCTTAGTAGGAGATGACCGGAATACGCAGTATTTT
TRBD1 TRBJ2-7 NA TRBV9 CASSVGDRGYEQYF TGTGCCAGCAGCGTAGGGGACAGGGGCTACGAGCAGTACTTC
NA TRBJ1-1 NA TRBV5-1 CASSLAPETEAFF TGCGCCAGCAGCTTGGCCCCGGAGACTGAAGCTTTCTTT
TRBD1 TRBJ1-2 many TRBV5-6 CASSWTGKDYGYTF TGTGCCAGCAGCTGGACAGGGAAGGACTATGGCTACACCTTC
NA TRBJ2-2 NA TRBV5-1 CASSRTVGFANTGELFF TGCGCCAGCAGCCGGACAGTAGGATTCGCGAACACCGGGGAGCTGTTTTTT
TRBD1 TRBJ2-7 NA TRBV15 CATTDRGHYEQYF TGTGCCACTACAGACAGGGGCCACTACGAGCAGTACTTC
NA TRBJ1-3 few TRBV23-1 CASSQSTIRNTIYF TGCGCCAGCAGTCAATCGACAATTAGAAACACCATATATTTT
NA TRBJ1-1 NA TRBV28 CASSSSSKGYRTEAFF TGTGCCAGCAGTTCCTCATCCAAGGGGTATAGGACTGAAGCTTTCTTT
NA TRBJ1-1 NA TRBV14 CASSQLSNTEAFF TGTGCCAGCAGCCAACTATCGAACACTGAAGCTTTCTTT
NA TRBJ2-7 NA TRBV29-1 CSVGPGTYEQYF TGCAGCGTTGGTCCAGGAACCTACGAGCAGTACTTC
NA TRBJ2-5 NA TRBV5-8 CASSFGGGKQETQYF TGTGCCAGCAGCTTCGGTGGGGGGAAACAAGAGACCCAGTACTTC
NA TRBJ2-7 once TRBV10-3 CAISESFSGSYEQYF TGTGCCATCAGTGAGTCGTTTAGCGGCTCCTACGAGCAGTACTTC
NA TRBJ1-4 NA TRBV7-2 CASSLTGLAEKLFF TGTGCCAGCAGCTTAACAGGGCTTGCCGAAAAACTGTTTTTT
TRBD2 TRBJ2-7 NA TRBV6-5 CASRKAGGLAPEQYF TGTGCCAGCAGGAAGGCGGGGGGACTAGCACCCGAGCAGTACTTC
TRBD2 TRBJ2-7 NA TRBV30 CAWSHVWEGTSEQYF TGTGCCTGGAGTCACGTGTGGGAGGGAACGTCCGAGCAGTACTTC
NA TRBJ1-4 NA TRBV2 CASRPTAGNEKLFF TGTGCCAGCCGACCGACAGCGGGTAATGAAAAACTGTTTTTT
TRBD2 TRBJ2-1 NA TRBV11-3 CASSFSGGAAYNEQFF TGTGCCAGCAGCTTTAGCGGGGGGGCCGCCTACAATGAGCAGTTCTTC
TRBD2 TRBJ2-7 few TRBV5-1 CASSLAGGLVHEQYF TGCGCCAGCAGCTTGGCCGGGGGACTAGTACACGAGCAGTACTTC
NA TRBJ2-3 NA TRBV7-2 CASSLFPRGTDTQYF TGTGCCAGCAGCTTATTCCCCCGGGGCACAGATACGCAGTATTTT
NA TRBJ2-1 NA TRBV11-2 CASSLGSTGIEQFF TGTGCCAGCAGCTTAGGCTCAACAGGGATTGAGCAGTTCTTC
NA TRBJ2-7 NA TRBV5-3 CARRRRQASYEQYF TGTGCCAGAAGACGTAGGCAGGCCTCCTACGAGCAGTACTTC
TRBD2 TRBJ2-3 NA TRBV2 CARGWGGGAATQYF TGTGCCCGCGGTTGGGGCGGGGGGGCGGCTACGCAGTATTTT
NA TRBJ2-1 NA TRBV27 CASSLMASSYNEQFF TGTGCCAGCAGTTTAATGGCTAGCTCCTACAATGAGCAGTTCTTC
TRBD2 TRBJ2-1 once TRBV7-2 CASSRRLAGVFNEQFF TGTGCCAGCAGCAGACGACTAGCGGGTGTTTTTAATGAGCAGTTCTTC
TRBD1 TRBJ1-1 NA TRBV19 CASSSGTGKAFF TGTGCCAGTAGTTCCGGGACAGGGAAAGCTTTCTTT
NA TRBJ1-3 few TRBV12-5 CASGLEMRRNTIYF TGTGCTAGTGGTTTGGAGATGAGGCGAAACACCATATATTTT
TRBD2 TRBJ2-5 NA TRBV5-1 CASSLWPSGGQETQYF TGCGCCAGCAGCTTGTGGCCTAGCGGAGGTCAAGAGACCCAGTACTTC
NA TRBJ2-7 once TRBV6-5 CASSTGMPHEQYF TGTGCCAGCAGTACGGGGATGCCCCACGAGCAGTACTTC
NA TRBJ2-7 NA TRBV19 CASSINRAEHEQYF TGTGCCAGTAGTATAAACAGGGCCGAACACGAGCAGTACTTC
TRBD2 TRBJ2-5 NA TRBV9 CASSPHRRGRETQYF TGTGCCAGCAGCCCCCATAGGCGGGGGAGAGAGACCCAGTACTTC
TRBD1 TRBJ1-2 NA TRBV2 CASRGDRGYGYTF TGTGCCAGCAGGGGGGACAGGGGGTATGGCTACACCTTC
TRBD1 TRBJ2-7 NA TRBV5-1 CASSPQLLTGGDEQYF TGCGCCAGCAGCCCCCAATTATTGACAGGGGGCGACGAGCAGTACTTC
NA TRBJ2-7 few TRBV6-5 CASSYGGEQYF TGTGCCAGCAGTTACGGAGGGGAGCAGTACTTC
NA TRBJ2-7 NA TRBV7-5 CARSPGGTGGHEQYF TGTGCCAGAAGTCCAGGGGGGACAGGGGGCCACGAGCAGTACTTC
TRBD2 TRBJ2-3 NA TRBV13 CASSLWLAGTTDTQYF TGTGCCAGCAGCTTATGGCTAGCGGGTACCACAGATACGCAGTATTTT
TRBD1 TRBJ1-1 NA TRBV5-4 CASTSDRGGTEAFF TGTGCCAGCACCTCGGACAGGGGTGGAACTGAAGCTTTCTTT
NA TRBJ2-1 NA TRBV25-1 CASSETRGSYNEQFF TGTGCCAGCAGTGAAACCAGGGGCTCCTACAATGAGCAGTTCTTC
NA TRBJ2-3 NA TRBV25-1 CSRGRDTQYF TGTTCAAGGGGCCGAGATACGCAGTATTTT
NA TRBJ2-1 once TRBV10-1 CASSELLGGKVEQFF TGCGCCAGCAGTGAGCTTCTTGGGGGGAAGGTTGAGCAGTTCTTC